This TCR beta chain was obtained from a study of blood T cell repertoires in COVID-19. On the study more broadly: Acute and convalescent COVID-19 specimens originated in the United States, Italy and Spain.

Germline V gene lookup returns CDR1 MNHEY and CDR2 SVGAGI. The length of the CDR3 is 13 residues. The germline V and J ends were trimmed by 0 bases and 1 base, with 3 bases remaining between them. The table came from immunoSEQ multiplex PCR; TCRdb's copy has only in-frame clones and leaves some out. The table shows fewer than 250,000 clones, with less than 90% occurring only once. Turning to this clone: The sample carries other DNA sequences with the same CDR3.

Adults between roughly 18 and 90 years of age took part from about 24 US areas. Assignments of participants to cohorts depended upon their own reported clinical history. During the 2 weeks before they entered the study, exposed participants had met someone with a PCR-confirmed or clinician-diagnosed COVID-19 case. The sequence was obtained from a young woman who had been exposed to COVID-19. The rearrangement links TRBV6-5 to TRBJ1-2, with D unresolved. Sequenced input: PBMCs or T cells enriched from blood (not recorded which). In nucleotides, the CDR3 is TGTGCCAGCAGTTACTCGAGTAACTATGGCTACACCTTC. Amino acid sequence: CASSYSSNYGYTF.